The 26 T cell receptor beta chains given below trace back to one sample, sequenced in a study of control samples from healthy donors and cancer patients. The method was immunoSEQ multiplex PCR; TCRdb's version includes in-frame clones alone and lacks a portion of them. The profile covers around 140,000 clones, with about 90% appearing a single time and more than 3% taken by the ten largest. The sequencing sample was made of blood. The receptor set was obtained from a young man in good health.

In its sample, this clone was seen a few times. The chain is built from TRBV10-3 and TRBJ2-4; either TRBD1 or TRBD2 may fit D (5 bases each). V gave up 2 bases and J gave up 4 bases, with 18 bases separating them. The germline CDR1 and CDR2 sequences are ENHRY and SYGVKD. The CDR3 is made up of 17 amino acids. In DNA form, the CDR3 reads TGTGCCATCAGTGAGGGTTGGCAGTTTGAGGGGAAAAACATTCAGTACTTC. Its translation: CAISEGWQFEGKNIQYF.

The chain employs TRBV7-8 and TRBJ1-1; D is unresolved. This CDR3 has 13 residues. Germline CDR1 reads SGHVS; CDR2 reads FQNEAQ. V was cut by 2 bases and J by 1 base, with 5 bases left in between. CDR3 protein: CASSLSRNTEAFF. Here the CDR3 DNA reads TGTGCCAGCAGCTTATCTAGGAACACTGAAGCTTTCTTT.

The rearrangement uses TRBV5-6 and TRBJ1-3; no definite D call. Trimming removed 2 bases at V and 3 bases at J, with 12 bases between. From germline, CDR1 is SGHDT and CDR2 YYEEEE. This CDR3 comprises 15 residues. The CDR3 is CASSFVTSYGNTIYF. In DNA, the CDR3 is TGTGCCAGCAGCTTCGTGACGTCGTATGGAAACACCATATATTTT. The whole variable domain, remainder taken from reference TRBV5-6 and TRBJ1-3, is DAGVTQSPTHLIKTRGQQVTLRCSPKSGHDTVSWYQQALGQGPQFIFQYYEEEERQRGNFPDRFSGHQFPNYSSELNVNALLLGDSALYLCASSFVTSYGNTIYFGEGSWLTVV.

The chain recombines TRBV28 with TRBJ1-5, with 8 nucleotides matching TRBD1. Germline values: CDR1 MDHEN, CDR2 SYDVKM. Unmatched junction bases numbered 3, after V lost 5 bases and J lost 3 bases. This CDR3 comprises 14 residues. CDR3 sequence: CASSPGGNNQPQHF. In DNA, the CDR3 is TGTGCCAGCAGTCCAGGGGGCAACAATCAGCCCCAGCATTTT. The whole variable domain, remainder taken from reference TRBV28 and TRBJ1-5, is DVKVTQSSRYLVKRTGEKVFLECVQDMDHENMFWYRQDPGLGLRLIYFSYDVKMKEKGDIPEGYSVSREKKERFSLILESASTNQTSMYLCASSPGGNNQPQHFGDGTRLSIL.

V gene TRBV12-3 or TRBV12-4 combines with J gene TRBJ1-2; 10 nucleotides line up with TRBD1. The V segment lost 5 bases and the J segment 4 bases; nucleotides outside the gene matches: 1. CDR3 length equals 13 residues. CDR3 sequence: CASSRTGGYGYTF. In DNA form, the CDR3 reads TGTGCCAGCAGTCGGACAGGGGGCTATGGCTACACCTTC.

The rearrangement uses TRBV7-9 and TRBJ1-1; D perhaps matches TRBD1 (5 bases). The CDR3 runs 18 residues. Germline V gives CDR1 SEHNR, CDR2 FQNEAQ (reference sequence). Trimming took 5 bases from V and 1 from J, leaving 23 bases between them. CDR3 in amino acids: CASSPEGVRAAWNTEAFF. The CDR3 bases are TGTGCCAGCAGCCCCGAAGGGGTCAGGGCGGCTTGGAACACTGAAGCTTTCTTT.

The V and J genes are TRBV6-1 and TRBJ1-2; no reliable D call. Trimming took 0 bases from V and 4 from J, leaving 9 bases between them. The CDR3 runs to 14 residues. CDR1 is MNHNS, CDR2 SASEGT, per germline. The CDR3 coding sequence is TGTGCCAGCAGTGAAGCGACACAGCTCTATGGCTACACCTTC. As protein: CASSEATQLYGYTF.

CDR3 DNA sequence: TGTGCCAGCAGTGAAGCTGGCCAGAGCAATCAGCCCCAGCATTTT. It specifies CASSEAGQSNQPQHF. The chain links TRBV6-1 to TRBJ1-5; no clear D. V lost 0 bases, J lost 1 base, and 7 bases lay in between. The germline gives CDR1 MNHNS, CDR2 SASEGT. The CDR3 is 15 amino acids.

This chain joins TRBV6-1 and TRBJ1-2; 9 positions match TRBD1. Per germline, CDR1 MNHNS and CDR2 SASEGT. With V trimmed by 2 bases and J by 7 bases, 5 bases remained unmatched. The CDR3 totals 14 residues. Written as DNA, the CDR3 is TGTGCCAGCAGTGAATGGGGACAGGGCGGTGGCTACACCTTC. It codes for CASSEWGQGGGYTF.

The rearrangement joins TRBV28 to TRBJ1-3; D possibly corresponds to TRBD1 (5 bases). This CDR3 spans 11 amino acids. Germline V gives CDR1 MDHEN, CDR2 SYDVKM. V lost 2 bases and J 10 bases, leaving 6 bases between the germline ends. The CDR3 is CASSLKGTIYF. The CDR3 region has the DNA TGTGCCAGCAGTTTAAAGGGGACCATATATTTT.

CDR3 protein: CASTRTGGPGELFF. The CDR3 region has the DNA TGTGCCAGCACCAGGACAGGGGGCCCCGGGGAGCTGTTTTTT. The chain combines TRBV6-5 with TRBJ2-2; 11 positions match TRBD1. Germline values: CDR1 MNHEY, CDR2 SVGAGI. The junction had 4 bases not matched to a gene; V was cut back by 7 bases and J by 6 bases. The CDR3 extends over 14 amino acids.

This clone has just one count. The identical CDR3 is also encoded by other nucleotide sequences in the sample. The chain uses TRBV7-3 and TRBJ2-2; D not certain. The CDR3 runs 12 residues. The V end lost 1 base, the J end lost 3 bases, and 0 bases lay between the germline ends. CDR1 is SGHTA, CDR2 FQGTGA, per germline. CDR3 region: CASSLNTGELFF. The CDR3 nucleotides read TGTGCCAGCAGCTTAAACACCGGGGAGCTGTTTTTT.

CDR3 in amino acids: CASRALAGGPHGELFF. The CDR3 DNA follows: TGTGCCAGTAGAGCCCTAGCGGGGGGGCCTCACGGGGAGCTGTTTTTT. This chain links TRBV27 with TRBJ2-2, with 12 nucleotides matching TRBD2. Looked up from germline, CDR1 is MNHEY and CDR2 is SMNVEV (reference sequence). V shed 9 bases and J 7 bases; nucleotides not matched to a gene: 12. The CDR3 is 16 residues long.

The chain recombines TRBV14 with TRBJ1-6, with a weak D call TRBD1 (6 bases). Germline V lookup: CDR1 SGHDN, CDR2 FVKESK. The V and J ends lost 3 bases and 7 bases respectively, with 16 bases between them. This CDR3 is built from 16 residues. CDR3 in amino acids: CASSQTFGGGNSPLHF. As DNA, the CDR3 is TGTGCCAGCAGCCAGACATTTGGGGGCGGCAATTCACCCCTCCACTTT.

This clone appeared a single time. The rearrangement links TRBV4-2 to TRBJ2-3, with 8 bases that match TRBD2. After removal of 1 base from V and 3 bases from J, the junction contained 3 bases not matched to a gene. This CDR3 has 15 amino acids. CDR1 is LGHNA, CDR2 YNFKEQ, per germline. This CDR3 is CASSQATSGTDTQYF. The DNA of the CDR3 is TGTGCCAGCAGCCAAGCTACTAGCGGAACAGATACGCAGTATTTT.

V is TRBV29-1 and J is TRBJ1-4; D perhaps matches TRBD1 (6 bases). The germline V and J ends were trimmed by 3 bases and 4 bases, with 15 bases remaining between them. The CDR3 extends over 15 amino acids. Germline CDR1 SQVTM, CDR2 ANQGSEA. The CDR3 loop is CSVDKGGVGNEKLFF. Here the CDR3 DNA reads TGCAGCGTTGATAAGGGGGGAGTCGGTAATGAAAAACTGTTTTTT.

This chain uses TRBV4-1 with TRBJ1-6; D gene unclear. Trimming removed 1 base at V and 0 bases at J, with 13 bases between. CDR1 and CDR2 from the germline V gene are MGHRA and YSYEKL. CDR3 length: 18 residues. CDR3: CASSQVSAGSSYNSPLHF. DNA of the CDR3: TGCGCCAGCAGCCAAGTGTCCGCGGGAAGCTCCTATAATTCACCCCTCCACTTT.

The chain links TRBV7-3 to TRBJ2-1; D may match TRBD1 or TRBD2 (5 bases each). CDR1 SGHTA and CDR2 FQGTGA come from the germline V gene. Trimming took off 6 bases at V and 5 bases at J, with 8 bases between the two ends. This CDR3 comprises 12 residues. The CDR3 sequence: CASSLGDNEQFF. As DNA, the CDR3 is TGTGCCAGCAGTTTGGGGGACAATGAGCAGTTCTTC.

This clone was counted a single time. The V gene is TRBV29-1, the J gene TRBJ2-1, with TRBD2 identical over 8 bases. The germline gives CDR1 SQVTM, CDR2 ANQGSEA. Trimming removed 7 bases from V and 3 bases from J; junction bases left unmatched: 8. This CDR3 comprises 14 residues. The CDR3 loop reads CSARRGGFYNEQFF. The CDR3 bases are TGCAGCGCCCGTCGGGGGGGGTTCTACAATGAGCAGTTCTTC.

The V call is TRBV7-2, the J call TRBJ2-1; no reliable D call. Germline V gene lookup returns CDR1 SGHTA and CDR2 FQGNSA. There are 13 residues in the CDR3. V was clipped by 5 bases and J by 4 bases, with 9 bases between them. The CDR3 nucleotides read TGTGCCAGCAGCCTATCCGGGTACAATGAGCAGTTCTTC. It encodes CASSLSGYNEQFF.

The chain links TRBV5-6 to TRBJ1-1, with D perhaps TRBD1 (6 bases). The V end lost 4 bases, the J end lost 8 bases, and 15 bases lay between the germline ends. The germline gives CDR1 SGHDT, CDR2 YYEEEE. There are 13 residues in the CDR3. CDR3 protein: CASSRTGSWEAFF. For the CDR3, the DNA is TGTGCCAGCAGCCGTACAGGGTCCTGGGAAGCTTTCTTT.

The chain recombines TRBV3-1 (or the pseudogene TRBV3-2) with TRBJ2-7; 11 nucleotides agree with TRBD1. Trimming removed 2 bases from V and 3 bases from J; junction bases left unmatched: 3. CDR1 is LGHDT, CDR2 YNNKEL, per germline (reference sequence). This CDR3 region has 15 residues. For the CDR3, the DNA is TGTGCCAGCAGCCAATATGGGACAGGGGGCTACGAGCAGTACTTC. This codes for CASSQYGTGGYEQYF.

The chain links TRBV6-6 to TRBJ2-7; D not resolved. Per the germline V gene, CDR1 is MNHNY and CDR2 is SVGAGI (reference sequence). Trimming removed 5 bases from V and 3 bases from J, with 8 bases in between. This CDR3 has 12 amino acids. The CDR3 protein is CASSKDGYEQYF. CDR3 coding DNA: TGTGCCAGCAGTAAGGACGGCTACGAGCAGTACTTC.

The chain uses TRBV6-6 and TRBJ1-4; D call uncertain. The V end was cut by 0 bases, the J end by 4 bases, with 9 bases between. The germline V gene has CDR1 MNHNY and CDR2 SVGAGI (reference sequence). The CDR3 contains 15 residues. The CDR3 nucleotides are TGTGCCAGCAGTTACTCGATACAAAATAATGAAAAACTGTTTTTT. This encodes CASSYSIQNNEKLFF.

The CDR3 DNA reads TGTGCCAGCAGCCCGACAGGGAAAGAGGTCGAAGCTTTCTTT. Translating gives CASSPTGKEVEAFF. The V and J genes are TRBV5-5 and TRBJ1-1; TRBD1 agrees at 7 bases. CDR3 length equals 14 residues. The trim removed 4 bases at V and 8 bases at J, leaving 11 bases unmatched. Germline CDR1 SGHKS, CDR2 YYEKEE (reference sequence). Filled out from reference TRBV5-5 and TRBJ1-1, the complete variable domain reads DAGVTQSPTHLIKTRGQQVTLRCSPISGHKSVSWYQQVLGQGPQFIFQYYEKEERGRGNFPDRFSARQFPNYSSELNVNALLLGDSALYLCASSPTGKEVEAFFGQGTRLTVV.

The gene calls are TRBV10-3 and TRBJ1-1; possibly TRBD1 for D (5 bases). V was shortened by 8 bases and J by 6 bases, with 13 bases between the two germline ends. Germline V gene sequence: CDR1 ENHRY, CDR2 SYGVKD. The CDR3 runs to 12 residues. The CDR3 sequence is CAIGRTSPEAFF. CDR3 in DNA: TGTGCCATCGGTAGGACATCCCCTGAAGCTTTCTTT.